This T cell receptor beta chain was captured by sequencing in a study of blood T cell repertoires in COVID-19. The wider study: Whether acute or convalescent, the COVID-19 samples came from the United States, Italy and Spain.

On this clone: Within the sample, other DNA sequences also encode this same CDR3.

V lost 3 bases and J 5 bases, leaving 14 bases between the germline ends. The CDR3 covers 14 residues. Germline assignment: CDR1 SGHRS and CDR2 YFSETQ. Only in-frame clones appear in the TCRdb table, and some are missing; sequencing was by immunoSEQ multiplex PCR. In the table there are about 380,000 clones, 90% of which are singletons. The sample consisted of peripheral blood. This TCR came from a man aged 18 to 35 with active or convalescent COVID-19. The chain has TRBV5-1 and TRBJ2-5; the D gene is possibly TRBD2 (7 bases). CDR3 residues: CASSSGGPGETQYF. The DNA for the CDR3 is TGCGCCAGCAGCTCCGGGGGGCCCGGGGAGACCCAGTACTTC.